This TCR beta chain was captured in a study of blood T cell repertoires in COVID-19 (dated by TCRdb to about 2020). Looking at the study overall: Samples from collaborators originated in the United States, Italy and Spain and spanned both the acute and convalescent phases of COVID-19. The prospective study material was composed of cDNA or gDNA derived from T cells, B-cell-depleted T cells, or PBMCs. Deeply sampled blood TCRbeta repertoires from subjects exposed to, actively infected with, or recovered from COVID-19 were included in the dataset. The repertoires were released in a freely available public database intended as a resource for research on the immune response to SARS-CoV-2. Samples were obtained from the ongoing ImmuneRACE study (first 160 participants) and from over 1,000 subjects provided by 6 global collaborators. Nearly every sample came with metadata listing a de-identified subject ID, COVID-19 status, age in years and sex. Where available, HLA class I and class II types were obtained from metadata supplied by the sample provider rather than from assay-based typing. What the work shows at the level of the full study, not this receptor alone: The amount of clinical and demographic metadata varied by source and participant and was provided uncurated.

On this clone itself: Its binding antigen is unknown. No base-level quality is on record; no much larger clone is a single base apart.

The CDR3 holds 16 amino acids from the cysteine to the phenylalanine. Only the CDR3 part of the read is kept: 48 bases, read in frame from the first base. Taken from the germline V gene, the CDR1 and CDR2 loops are MDHEN and SYDVKM. The V and J ends are trimmed by 3 bases and 0 bases, leaving 12 bases between them. The immunoSEQ Assay, a bias-controlled multiplex PCR, was used to amplify TCRbeta CDR3 regions from genomic DNA. Turning to the authors' computational methods: Within the assay, amplification of reference gene primers was used to estimate how many nucleated cells each sample contained. Sequence reads were collapsed and filtered to measure the absolute abundance of every unique TCRbeta CDR3 rearrangement. For each sample, productive Simpson clonality was calculated as the square root of Simpson's diversity index over productive rearrangements. TCRdb obtained this table from immuneACCESS and retained in-frame rearrangements with V and J assigned. These tables miss some clones; where compared with another copy, unresolved V genes account for less than half of the shortfall, and the remainder is unexplained. The DNA gave D and trimming, while V, J and clone size come from that table. The sample table shows approximately 200,000 clones, and 90% are seen once. In total, the top ten clones hold about 1.2% of the sample.

Participants in the prospective study were aged about 18 to 100 years, lived in under 30 United States geographic areas, and enrolled through a virtual design. Cohort assignment in the prospective study relied on participant-reported clinical history from a screening survey and a study questionnaire. For ImmuneRACE Cohort 3, a participant was defined as recovered based on two consecutive negative NP/OP PCR tests, clearance by a healthcare professional, or resolution of symptoms. Mobile phlebotomists in the prospective study collected whole blood, serum and a nasopharyngeal or oropharyngeal swab from every participant. Additional blood draws and questionnaires over an approximately 2-month period could optionally be provided by prospective study participants. Before DNA extraction, prospective study blood samples were shipped either frozen or at room temperature.

The sequence derives from a man under 40 who had recovered from COVID-19. Sequencing input: PBMCs or T cells enriched from blood (not recorded which). This sequence uses TRBV28 and TRBJ1-5, with TRBD1 tentatively as D gene (6 bases match). This receptor carries the CDR3 CASSFRTGHSNQPQHF. The nucleotide sequence is given as TGTGCCAGCAGTTTTAGAACAGGGCATAGCAATCAGCCCCAGCATTTT. Supplemented by the reference TRBV28 and TRBJ1-5 proteins around the CDR3, the complete variable domain is DVKVTQSSRYLVKRTGEKVFLECVQDMDHENMFWYRQDPGLGLRLIYFSYDVKMKEKGDIPEGYSVSREKKERFSLILESASTNQTSMYLCASSFRTGHSNQPQHFGDGTRLSIL.